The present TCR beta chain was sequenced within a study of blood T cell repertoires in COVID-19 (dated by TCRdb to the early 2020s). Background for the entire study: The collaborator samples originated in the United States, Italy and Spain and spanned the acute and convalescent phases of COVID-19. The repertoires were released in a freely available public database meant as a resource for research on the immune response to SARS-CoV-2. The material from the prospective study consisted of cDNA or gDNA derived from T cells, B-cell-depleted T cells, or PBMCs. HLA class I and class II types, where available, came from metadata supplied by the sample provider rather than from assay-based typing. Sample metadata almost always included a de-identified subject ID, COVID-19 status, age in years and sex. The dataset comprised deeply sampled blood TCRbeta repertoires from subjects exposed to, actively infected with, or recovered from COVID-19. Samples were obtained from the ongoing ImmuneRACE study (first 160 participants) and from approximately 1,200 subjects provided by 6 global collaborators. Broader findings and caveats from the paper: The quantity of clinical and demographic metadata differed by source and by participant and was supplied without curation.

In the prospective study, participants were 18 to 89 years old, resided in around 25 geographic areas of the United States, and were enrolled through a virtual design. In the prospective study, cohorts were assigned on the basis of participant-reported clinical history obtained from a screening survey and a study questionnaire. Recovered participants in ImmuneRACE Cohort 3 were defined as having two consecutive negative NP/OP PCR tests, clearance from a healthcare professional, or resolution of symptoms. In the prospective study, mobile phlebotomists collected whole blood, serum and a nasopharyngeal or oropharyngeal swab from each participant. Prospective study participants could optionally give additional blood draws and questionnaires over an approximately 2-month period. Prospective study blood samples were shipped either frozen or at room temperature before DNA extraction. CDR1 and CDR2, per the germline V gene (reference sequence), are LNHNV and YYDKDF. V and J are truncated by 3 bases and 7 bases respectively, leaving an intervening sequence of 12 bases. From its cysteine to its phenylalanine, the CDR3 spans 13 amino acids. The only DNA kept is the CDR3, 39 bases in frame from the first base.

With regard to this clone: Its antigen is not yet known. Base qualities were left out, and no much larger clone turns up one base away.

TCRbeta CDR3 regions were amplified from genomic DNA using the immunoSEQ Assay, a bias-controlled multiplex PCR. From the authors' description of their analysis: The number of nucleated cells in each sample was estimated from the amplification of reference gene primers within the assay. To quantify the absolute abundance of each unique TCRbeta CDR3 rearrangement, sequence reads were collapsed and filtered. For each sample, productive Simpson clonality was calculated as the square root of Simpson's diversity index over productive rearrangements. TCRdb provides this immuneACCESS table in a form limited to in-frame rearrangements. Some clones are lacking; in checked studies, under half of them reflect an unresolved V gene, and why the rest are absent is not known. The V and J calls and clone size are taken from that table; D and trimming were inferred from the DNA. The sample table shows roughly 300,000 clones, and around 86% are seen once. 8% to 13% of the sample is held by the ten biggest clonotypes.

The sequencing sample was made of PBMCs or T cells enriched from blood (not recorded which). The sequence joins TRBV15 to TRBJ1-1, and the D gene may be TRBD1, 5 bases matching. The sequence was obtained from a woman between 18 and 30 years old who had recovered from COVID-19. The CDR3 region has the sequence CATSRSQGFEAFF. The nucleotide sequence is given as TGTGCCACCAGCAGGAGCCAGGGCTTTGAAGCTTTCTTT.